The 4 T cell receptor beta chains below were found in one sample sequenced in a study of shared clonotypes between healthy human individuals. Repertoires were generated with immunoSEQ multiplex PCR, while TCRdb's copy carries only in-frame clones and drops some. Of 1,400,000 or so clones in the sample, approximately 98.5% were seen once. Sequencing used naive CD4+ T cells sorted from blood. The subset: CD45RA+ positively selected. The source is a man aged 25-45 years in good health.

This clone was detected once. The chain combines TRBV5-8 with TRBJ2-1; D call uncertain. V lost 0 bases and J 2 bases, leaving 3 bases between the germline ends. Germline V CDR1 and CDR2: SGHTS, YDEGEE. The CDR3 runs to 13 residues. The CDR3 sequence is CASSLEPYNEQFF. DNA of the CDR3: TGTGCCAGCAGCTTGGAGCCCTACAATGAGCAGTTCTTC.

The chain uses TRBV5-1 and TRBJ2-7; D gene uncertain. CDR3 length: 13 residues. The germline V gene has CDR1 SGHRS and CDR2 YFSETQ. V gave up 4 bases and J gave up 3 bases, with 11 bases separating them. CDR3 bases: TGCGCCAGCAGCCCCTACTTGGGCTACGAGCAGTACTTC. Its protein is CASSPYLGYEQYF.

This clone came up once. J is TRBJ2-1 and V is TRBV2; D ambiguous. Trimming took off 2 bases at V and 0 bases at J, with 8 bases between the two ends. The CDR3 has 15 residues. Germline V gene sequence: CDR1 SNHLY, CDR2 FYNNEI. The CDR3 DNA reads TGTGCCAGCAGTGAACAGCAGAGCTCCTACAATGAGCAGTTCTTC. It is translated as CASSEQQSSYNEQFF.

The chain employs TRBV27 and TRBJ2-1, with D possibly matching TRBD1 (5 bases). This CDR3 has 12 amino acids. Trimming took 6 bases from V and 7 from J, leaving 10 bases between them. CDR1 MNHEY and CDR2 SMNVEV come from the germline V gene (reference sequence). The CDR3 nucleotides read TGTGCCAGCAGCCTATACAGGAATGAGCAGTTCTTC. It codes for CASSLYRNEQFF.